One sample yielded the 13 T cell receptor beta chains listed below, sequenced in a study of shared clonotypes between healthy human individuals (dated by TCRdb to about 2020). For the CD8 naive samples, CD45RO-negative cells were positively selected for CCR7, yielding a CD45RA+CCR7+ population from which TemRA cells were excluded. Receptors were amplified or captured by the immunoSEQ multiplex PCR assay. This is the immuneACCESS table as TCRdb keeps it, with only in-frame sequences that have V and J called. A part of the clones is gone; compared with another copy, unresolved V genes explain less than half, and the rest is unexplained. Here the sample has fewer than 700,000 clones; around 96% occur a single time. The top ten hold about 0.11% of the sample. The sequenced sample consisted of naive CD8+ T cells sorted from blood. The cell subset or site label for this specimen denotes: CD45RA+CCR7+. The receptors derive from a woman in her 30s in good health.

This chain joins TRBV29-1 and TRBJ2-3; D remains unclear. This CDR3 is 13 amino acids long. Germline-derived CDR1 and CDR2 are SQVTM and ANQGSEA. Trimming left V 3 bases short and J 6 bases short, with 13 bases between. In DNA, the CDR3 is TGCAGCGTTGAGGGTTTAATGGTTGATACGCAGTATTTT. This sequence encodes CSVEGLMVDTQYF.

This clone was counted between two and nine times. J is TRBJ2-1 and V is TRBV7-8, with 10 bases identical to TRBD2. The CDR3 sequence is 16 residues long. The V gene end was trimmed by 4 bases and the J gene end by 9 bases; junction bases not matched to a gene: 12. Germline CDR1 and CDR2: SGHVS and FQNEAQ. CDR3 bases: TGTGCCAGCAGCTCCACCCTAGCGGGAGAAGGCACTGAGCAGTTCTTC. As protein: CASSSTLAGEGTEQFF.

The chain links TRBV27 to TRBJ2-7; 11 nucleotides match TRBD1. Trimming removed 4 bases from V and 6 bases from J; junction bases left unmatched: 8. Germline V CDR1 and CDR2: MNHEY, SMNVEV (reference sequence). The CDR3 totals 15 residues. In DNA, the CDR3 is TGTGCCAGCAGTTCAAGGACAGGGGGCTTGGTCGAGCAGTACTTC. Its translation is CASSSRTGGLVEQYF.

A single count supports this clone. An end of the junction differs from the germline gene, which may be a read error. This chain links TRBV19 with TRBJ2-5; 9 positions agree with TRBD1. The CDR3 covers 16 residues. CDR1 LNHDA and CDR2 SQIVND come from the germline V gene (reference sequence). CDR3: CASSFHAGTGSEAQYF. CDR3 sequence (DNA): TGTGCCAGTAGTTTCCACGCCGGGACAGGGTCAGAGGCCCAGTACTTC.

The rearrangement uses TRBV6-6 and TRBJ1-5, with 10 bases that match TRBD1. Germline V gene data show CDR1 as MNHNY and CDR2 as SVGAGI (reference sequence). The trim removed 6 bases at V and 7 bases at J, leaving 3 bases unmatched. The CDR3 consists of 13 residues. The CDR3 DNA sequence: TGTGCCAGCAGCCGGACAGGGGGGCAGCCCCAGCATTTT. Amino acids: CASSRTGGQPQHF.

The chain joins TRBV4-1 to TRBJ1-1; no clear D gene. Germline CDR1 and CDR2: MGHRA and YSYEKL. The CDR3 has 13 amino acids. V lost 1 base and J 7 bases, leaving 10 bases between the germline ends. The chain's CDR3 is CASSQVEGFEAFF. The CDR3 region has the DNA TGCGCCAGCAGCCAAGTTGAGGGATTTGAAGCTTTCTTT.

J is TRBJ2-1 and V is TRBV7-9, with D uncertain. The CDR3 contains 13 residues. Germline CDR1 reads SEHNR; CDR2 reads FQNEAQ (reference sequence). The CDR3: CAGGPSSYNEQFF. The CDR3 nucleotides are TGTGCGGGCGGTCCGAGCTCCTACAATGAGCAGTTCTTC.

Written as DNA, the CDR3 is TGTGCCAGCAGTGAAGTCCGGGCAGACACTGAAGCTTTCTTT. Amino acids: CASSEVRADTEAFF. The chain has TRBV6-1 and TRBJ1-1; D not resolved. CDR1 and CDR2 (germline): MNHNS, SASEGT. There are 14 residues in the CDR3. The V and J ends lost 1 base and 3 bases respectively, with 9 bases between them.

The chain uses TRBV5-4 and TRBJ2-7, with 9 bases matching TRBD2. Germline-derived CDR1 and CDR2 are SGHNT and YYREEE (reference sequence). The CDR3 extends over 14 amino acids. The junction had 8 bases not matched to a gene; V was cut back by 5 bases and J by 5 bases. The CDR3 protein is CASSFSGGEHEQYF. The DNA of the CDR3 is TGTGCCAGCAGTTTTAGCGGGGGTGAACACGAGCAGTACTTC.

V and J are TRBV10-3 and TRBJ1-5, with D perhaps TRBD1 (5 bases). V gave up 4 bases and J gave up 4 bases, with 14 bases separating them. Germline CDR1 ENHRY, CDR2 SYGVKD. The CDR3 totals 15 residues. The CDR3 region is CAISADGGGNQPQHF. The CDR3 bases are TGTGCCATCAGTGCGGACGGGGGGGGTAATCAGCCCCAGCATTTT.

The rearrangement uses TRBV18 and TRBJ2-2, with 8 positions matching TRBD2. V gave up 1 base and J gave up 7 bases; unmatched junction bases: 8. The CDR3 sequence is 16 residues long. Germline V gene data show CDR1 as KGHSH and CDR2 as LQKENI. The CDR3 region has the DNA TGTGCCAGCTCACCACGAGCGGGAGTCATGTTCGGGGAGCTGTTTTTT. Translating gives CASSPRAGVMFGELFF.

The chain is built from TRBV27 and TRBJ1-1; D unresolved. Germline-derived CDR1 and CDR2 are MNHEY and SMNVEV (reference sequence). The length of the CDR3 is 15 residues. Trimming cost V 7 bases and J 1 base, with 16 bases left between them. The CDR3 reads CASNLRDFRNTEAFF. The DNA of the CDR3 is TGTGCCAGCAACCTGCGAGACTTTCGGAACACTGAAGCTTTCTTT.

The chain employs TRBV28 and TRBJ2-7; 9 bases line up with TRBD1. V was pared by 4 bases and J by 3 bases, with 4 bases of the junction left unmatched. The CDR3 is 14 amino acids. Germline V CDR1 and CDR2: MDHEN, SYDVKM. The CDR3 region has the DNA TGTGCCAGCAGTTGGACAGGGGAGTACTACGAGCAGTACTTC. The encoded protein is CASSWTGEYYEQYF.